This T cell receptor beta chain was identified during a study of blood T cell repertoires in COVID-19. Study overall: The United States, Italy and Spain provided the acute and convalescent COVID-19 samples. Sources were T cells, B-cell-depleted T cells, or PBMCs; the material itself was cDNA or gDNA.

The Seattle patients joined while their infection was active and were tracked longitudinally afterward. Germline V gives CDR1 SNHLY, CDR2 FYNNEI. V shed 6 bases and J 18 bases; nucleotides not matched to a gene: 6. CDR3 length equals 11 residues. In the authors' workflow: Cell counts per sample came from amplifying reference gene primers. Libraries were prepared by immunoSEQ multiplex PCR; TCRdb keeps only in-frame clonotypes and omits some of them. The V and J calls and clone size come from that table; D and trimming were worked out from the DNA. The sample lists 200,000 to 300,000 clones, approximately 91% occurring once.

This chain joins TRBV2 and TRBJ1-6, with 9 bases lining up with TRBD1. The TCR comes from a person aged 18 to 35 with COVID-19, enrolled during active disease. The specimen sequenced was peripheral blood. In nucleotides, the CDR3 is TGTGCCAGCAGCGGAGGGGACAGGGACCACTTT. Protein product: CASSGGDRDHF.